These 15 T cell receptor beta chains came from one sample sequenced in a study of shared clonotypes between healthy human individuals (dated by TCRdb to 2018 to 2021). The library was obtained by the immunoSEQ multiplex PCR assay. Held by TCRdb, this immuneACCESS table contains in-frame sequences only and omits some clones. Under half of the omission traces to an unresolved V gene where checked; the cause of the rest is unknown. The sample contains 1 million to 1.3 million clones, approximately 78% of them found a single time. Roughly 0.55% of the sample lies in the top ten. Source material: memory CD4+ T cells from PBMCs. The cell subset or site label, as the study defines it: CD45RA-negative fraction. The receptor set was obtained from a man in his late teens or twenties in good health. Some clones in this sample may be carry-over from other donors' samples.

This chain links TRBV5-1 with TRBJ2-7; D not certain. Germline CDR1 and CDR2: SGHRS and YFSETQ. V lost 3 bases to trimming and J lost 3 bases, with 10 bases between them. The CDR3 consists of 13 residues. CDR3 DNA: TGCGCCAGCAGCTCCGATACGGGCTACGAGCAGTACTTC. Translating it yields CASSSDTGYEQYF.

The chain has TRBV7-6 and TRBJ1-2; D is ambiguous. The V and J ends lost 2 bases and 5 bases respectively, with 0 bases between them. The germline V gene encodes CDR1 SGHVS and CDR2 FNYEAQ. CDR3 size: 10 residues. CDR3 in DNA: TGTGCCAGCAGCTTATATGGCTACACCTTC. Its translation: CASSLYGYTF.

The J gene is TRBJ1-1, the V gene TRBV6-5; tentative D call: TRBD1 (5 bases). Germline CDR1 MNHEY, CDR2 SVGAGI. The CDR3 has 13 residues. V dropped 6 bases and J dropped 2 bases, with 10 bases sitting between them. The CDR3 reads CASSPRGNTEAFF. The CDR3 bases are TGTGCCAGCAGCCCCCGGGGCAACACTGAAGCTTTCTTT.

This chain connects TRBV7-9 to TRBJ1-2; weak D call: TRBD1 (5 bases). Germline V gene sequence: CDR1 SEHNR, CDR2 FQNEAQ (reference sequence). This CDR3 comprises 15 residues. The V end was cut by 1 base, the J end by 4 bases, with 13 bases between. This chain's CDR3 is CASSLERPGTYGYTF. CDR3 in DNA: TGTGCCAGCAGCTTAGAACGTCCGGGGACCTATGGCTACACCTTC.

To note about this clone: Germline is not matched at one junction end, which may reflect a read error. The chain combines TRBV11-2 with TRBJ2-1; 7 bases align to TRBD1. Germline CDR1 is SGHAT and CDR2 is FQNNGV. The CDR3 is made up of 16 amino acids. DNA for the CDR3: TGTGCCAGTAGCTTGATGTCCGGACAGGTGTACAATGAGCAGTTCTTC. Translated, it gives CASSLMSGQVYNEQFF.

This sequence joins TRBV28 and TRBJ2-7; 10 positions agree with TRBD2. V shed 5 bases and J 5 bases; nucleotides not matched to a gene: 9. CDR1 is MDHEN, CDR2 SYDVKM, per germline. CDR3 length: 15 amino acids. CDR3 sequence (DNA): TGTGCCAGCAGTCTGCTAGCGGGAGTTCCCGACGAGCAGTACTTC. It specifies CASSLLAGVPDEQYF.

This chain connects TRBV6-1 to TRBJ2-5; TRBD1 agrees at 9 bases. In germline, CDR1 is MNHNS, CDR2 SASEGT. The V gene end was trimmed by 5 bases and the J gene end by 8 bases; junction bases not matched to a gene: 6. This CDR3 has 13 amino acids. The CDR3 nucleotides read TGTGCCAGCAGTCTGGACAGGGGCCAAACCCAGTACTTC. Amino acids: CASSLDRGQTQYF.

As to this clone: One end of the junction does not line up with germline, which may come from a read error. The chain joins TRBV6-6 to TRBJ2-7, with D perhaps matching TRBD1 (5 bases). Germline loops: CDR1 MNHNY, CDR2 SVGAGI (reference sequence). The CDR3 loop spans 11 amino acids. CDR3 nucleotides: TGTGCCAGCACTTACCGGGCACAGGAGTACTTC. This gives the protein CASTYRAQEYF.

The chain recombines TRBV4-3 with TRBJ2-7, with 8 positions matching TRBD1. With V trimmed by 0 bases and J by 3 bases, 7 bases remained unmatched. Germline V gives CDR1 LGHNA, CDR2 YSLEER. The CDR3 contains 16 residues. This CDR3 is CASSQDLGQAYYEQYF. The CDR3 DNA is TGCGCCAGCAGCCAAGATTTGGGACAGGCGTACTACGAGCAGTACTTC.

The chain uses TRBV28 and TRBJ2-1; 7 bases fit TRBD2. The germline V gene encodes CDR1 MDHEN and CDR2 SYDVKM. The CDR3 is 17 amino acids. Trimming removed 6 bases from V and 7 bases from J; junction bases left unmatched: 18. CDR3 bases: TGTGCCAGCAGCAAAAGTAGACTTAAGGGGAGGGTTAATGAGCAGTTCTTC. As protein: CASSKSRLKGRVNEQFF.

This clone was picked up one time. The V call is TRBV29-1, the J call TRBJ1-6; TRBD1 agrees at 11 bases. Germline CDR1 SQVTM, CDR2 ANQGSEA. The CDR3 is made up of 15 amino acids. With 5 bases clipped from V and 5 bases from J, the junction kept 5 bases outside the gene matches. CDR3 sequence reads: CSVRTGGADNSPLHF. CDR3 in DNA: TGCAGCGTTAGGACAGGGGGCGCGGATAATTCACCCCTCCACTTT. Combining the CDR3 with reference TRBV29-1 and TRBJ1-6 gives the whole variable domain SAVISQKPSRDICQRGTSLTIQCQVDSQVTMMFWYRQQPGQSLTLIATANQGSEATYESGFVIDKFPISRPNLTFSTLTVSNMSPEDSSIYLCSVRTGGADNSPLHFGNGTRLTVT.

Here the CDR3 DNA reads TGTGCCAGCAGTTTATTGTTACAGGGAGATACGCAGTATTTT. Translated: CASSLLLQGDTQYF. J is TRBJ2-3 and V is TRBV27, with D possibly being TRBD1 (6 bases). The CDR3 spans 14 residues. V lost 1 base, J lost 5 bases, and 10 bases lay in between. Germline CDR1 is MNHEY and CDR2 is SMNVEV (reference sequence).

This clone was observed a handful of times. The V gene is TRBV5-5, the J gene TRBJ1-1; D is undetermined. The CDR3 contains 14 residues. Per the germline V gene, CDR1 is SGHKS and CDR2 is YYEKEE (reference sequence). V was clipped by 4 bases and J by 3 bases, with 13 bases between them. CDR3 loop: CASSAEPWDTEAFF. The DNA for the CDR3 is TGTGCCAGCAGCGCCGAGCCCTGGGACACTGAAGCTTTCTTT.

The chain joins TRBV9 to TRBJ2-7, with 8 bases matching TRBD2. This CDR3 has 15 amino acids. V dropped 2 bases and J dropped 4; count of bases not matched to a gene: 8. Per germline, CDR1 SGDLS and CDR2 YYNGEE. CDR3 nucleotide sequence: TGTGCCAGCAGCGTGTATGCAGCGGGGGTTTACGAGCAGTACTTC. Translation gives CASSVYAAGVYEQYF.

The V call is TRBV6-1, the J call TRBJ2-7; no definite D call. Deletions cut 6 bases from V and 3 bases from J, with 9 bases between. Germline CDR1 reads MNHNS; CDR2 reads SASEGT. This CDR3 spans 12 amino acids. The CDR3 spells CASRAGVYEQYF. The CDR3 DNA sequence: TGTGCCAGCAGGGCTGGGGTCTACGAGCAGTACTTC.